The 3 T cell receptor beta chains below were found in one sample sequenced in a study of cytomegalovirus exposure and HLA in healthy donors. The PCR was carried out with 60 Vbeta primers and 13 Jbeta primers. Some clones are missing from TCRdb's copy, which holds only in-frame ones; the method was immunoSEQ multiplex PCR. The repertoire holds about 200,000 clones, with roughly four fifths as singletons. The sample was PBMCs. All receptors come from a man aged 30-40 years in good health and CMV-seronegative.

The J gene is TRBJ2-3, the V gene TRBV7-9; D uncertain. CDR3 length: 14 amino acids. Germline V CDR1 and CDR2: SEHNR, FQNEAQ (reference sequence). The ends were cut back, 3 bases at V and 2 bases at J, with 9 bases in the middle. The CDR3: CASSLSEPTDTQYF. CDR3 nucleotides: TGTGCCAGCAGCTTGAGTGAACCCACAGATACGCAGTATTTT.

The rearrangement links TRBV6-5 to TRBJ1-1; a weak D match, TRBD1 (5 bases). The CDR3 has 13 amino acids. Germline V gives CDR1 MNHEY, CDR2 SVGAGI. The germline V and J ends were trimmed by 2 bases and 6 bases, with 10 bases remaining between them. In DNA form, the CDR3 reads TGTGCCAGCAGTTACCGACAGCGGGCTGAAGCTTTCTTT. Its protein is CASSYRQRAEAFF.

The chain links TRBV5-3 to TRBJ1-5, with D tentatively TRBD1 (5 bases). TRBV5-3 is an ORF; its function is uncertain. The V end lost 2 bases, the J end lost 4 bases, and 19 bases lay between the germline ends. This CDR3 contains 17 residues. The CDR3 sequence: CARSLPPFRGINQPQHF. In DNA form, the CDR3 reads TGTGCCAGAAGCTTACCTCCTTTTAGGGGAATTAATCAGCCCCAGCATTTT.